This note documents a single TCR beta chain sequence. Which antigen it targets is not known. Per-base quality was not reported, and no clone a single base away is much larger than it. The immunoSEQ Assay was used to sequence TCRbeta CDR3 regions. After extraction, genomic DNA underwent amplification by bias-controlled multiplex PCR, followed by high-throughput sequencing. In the authors' own workflow: Collapsing and filtering of sequences were performed to quantify the absolute abundance of each unique TCRbeta CDR3 region. T cell fraction was estimated by normalizing TCRbeta template counts to usable DNA, which was measured by amplifying reference genes present in all nucleated cells. Repertoire TCRs were annotated as SARS-CoV-2-specific when V gene, CDR3 amino acid sequence and J gene were exactly matched to a known reactive TCR set. MIRA supplied the reference SARS-CoV-2 TCR set, which was filtered for enrichment in COVID-19-positive ImmuneCODE repertoires so that public or cross-reactive TCRs were removed. Drawing on the MIRA antigens, annotated TCRs were analysed further at the level of specific ORF or position within ORF. Breadth was defined as annotated unique rearrangements over total unique productive rearrangements; depth was the summed frequency of those rearrangements. Two-sided Wilcoxon rank-sum tests were applied when comparing TCR breadth between groups. Held by TCRdb, this immuneACCESS table contains in-frame sequences only and omits some clones. Under half of the omission traces to an unresolved V gene where checked; the cause of the rest is unknown. The V and J calls and clone size were taken over from that table, and D and trimming were inferred from the DNA. This sample lists 300,000 to 350,000 clones; around 89% were detected once. The biggest ten clones account for about 5% of the sample.

The data are from a study of Ad26.COV2.S vaccination and SARS-CoV-2 variants (dated by TCRdb to the early 2020s). Background for the entire study: Vaccine-arm donors were drawn from COV1001, a multicentre, randomized, double-blind, placebo-controlled phase I-IIa trial of Ad26.COV2.S in healthy adults. TCRbeta repertoire sequencing was used to assess the specificity and breadth of SARS-CoV-2-reactive T cell receptors after Ad26.COV2.S vaccination. Ad26.COV2.S was given intramuscularly at 5x10^10 or 1x10^11 viral particles, as a single shot or as two shots 56 days apart. The TCR-sequenced set comprised approximately 32 samples: about 19 Ad26.COV2.S vaccine recipients, 5 placebo recipients and 8 SARS-CoV-2 convalescent individuals. Trial participants were randomized into five groups of five: low-dose or high-dose Ad26.COV2.S given once or twice, or placebo on both occasions. Throughout the experiments and outcome assessment, investigators stayed blinded to trial group allocation.

The paper as a whole reports these results and caveats: Vaccine and placebo recipients had comparable non-spike TCR breadth, which fits with the vaccine containing only spike. The study lacked the statistical power to compare responses across vaccine doses or regimens. According to the authors, total T cell responses may have been underestimated by the TCR breadth and depth analyses. Ad26.COV2.S recipients had higher spike-specific TCR breadth than placebo recipients (P = 0.0014). Substantial breadth of spike-specific CD8+ and CD4+ T cell responses was reported after vaccination.

Ends trimmed: V by 4 bases, J by 7 bases; bases unmatched to a gene: 13. From a lookup of the germline V gene, CDR1 and CDR2 are KGHSH and LQKENI. Counted from cysteine to phenylalanine, this CDR3 has 16 amino acids. Just CDR3 DNA is preserved here, 48 bases in frame from base 1. The intended sense of this specimen's treatment or condition label: roughly 19 received Ad26.COV2.S at low or high dose, single or two shots; roughly 5 received placebo; per-sample allocation not given. Repertoires of vaccine and placebo recipients were sequenced from samples taken on day 63 after the first injection. Cohort 1b enrolled around 23 adults aged 18-55 years at a single site in Boston, USA, between 29 July and 7 August 2020. Ad26.COV2.S consisted of a replication-incompetent adenovirus type 26 vector by which a prefusion-stabilized SARS-CoV-2 spike protein from the original Wuhan strain was expressed.

The receptor was derived from a person aged 18-65 years who received the Ad26.COV2.S COVID-19 vaccine or a placebo. In this chain, TRBV18 is recombined with TRBJ1-2, with TRBD1 matching 9 junction bases. Sequencing used peripheral blood, obtained in a trial of Ad26.COV2.S vaccine versus placebo. The CDR3 has the sequence CASSRGQGGAPGGYTF. The DNA is as follows: TGTGCCAGCTCACGGGGACAGGGAGGGGCACCCGGTGGCTACACCTTC.